Below are 29 T cell receptor beta chains sequenced from a single sample in a study of blood T cell repertoires in COVID-19. This table comes from immunoSEQ multiplex PCR, and its TCRdb copy is limited to in-frame clones, with some not included. Here the sample spans about 300,000 clones, over 75% being singletons. The specimen was peripheral blood. These receptors all come from a woman in her twenties or thirties with COVID-19, enrolled during active disease.

The chain uses TRBV5-1 and TRBJ1-6; D might be TRBD1 (6 bases). This CDR3 contains 15 residues. V lost 1 base to trimming and J lost 8 bases, with 13 bases between them. Germline CDR1 reads SGHRS; CDR2 reads YFSETQ. CDR3 sequence: CASSLIGTPDSPLHF. CDR3 sequence (DNA): TGCGCCAGCAGCTTGATTGGGACACCGGATTCACCCCTCCACTTT.

The chain joins TRBV24-1 to TRBJ2-5; D possibly corresponds to TRBD2 (5 bases). The V end was cut by 3 bases, the J end by 5 bases, with 12 bases between. Per germline, CDR1 KGHDR and CDR2 SFDVKD. The CDR3 contains 14 residues. The CDR3 nucleotides read TGTGCCACCAGTGATCCCACCGGGAAGGAGACCCAGTACTTC. It encodes CATSDPTGKETQYF.

The chain recombines TRBV27 with TRBJ2-7; TRBD1 is a possible D gene (5 bases). The CDR3 length is 11 residues. Looked up from germline, CDR1 is MNHEY and CDR2 is SMNVEV (reference sequence). Trimming shortened V by 6 bases and J by 5 bases, and 8 bases separated the two germline ends. The DNA of the CDR3 is TGTGCCAGCAGCCTAGGGGACGAGCAGTACTTC. Its translation: CASSLGDEQYF.

This clone was seen a single time. V and J are TRBV7-2 and TRBJ1-1, with D possibly matching TRBD1 (5 bases). In germline, CDR1 is SGHTA, CDR2 FQGNSA. The CDR3 contains 14 residues. V lost 2 bases, J lost 4 bases, and 11 bases lay in between. This CDR3 is CASSLSGSGTEAFF. CDR3 in DNA: TGTGCCAGCAGCTTATCAGGGTCGGGCACTGAAGCTTTCTTT.

In its sample, this clone was seen once. The CDR3 reads CAWSWKDPPGAAYEQYF. In DNA form, the CDR3 reads TGTGCCTGGAGCTGGAAAGATCCTCCGGGAGCCGCATACGAGCAGTACTTC. The chain is built from TRBV30 and TRBJ2-7; possibly TRBD2 for D (6 bases). CDR1 and CDR2 from the germline V gene are GTSNPN and SVGIG (reference sequence). The CDR3 has 17 amino acids. Trimming stripped 3 bases from V and 4 bases from J, with 25 bases between.

The V call is TRBV7-9, the J call TRBJ2-3; weak D call: TRBD2 (6 bases). The CDR3 consists of 19 residues. The V gene's germline CDR1 is SEHNR and CDR2 FQNEAQ (reference sequence). Between the trimmed V and J ends, which lost 5 bases and 5 bases, there was a span of 29 bases. Written as DNA, the CDR3 is TGTGCCAGCAGCCGGCGGGGCTCGAGCTATAGGGGTTTTGGAGATACGCAGTATTTT. This codes for CASSRRGSSYRGFGDTQYF.

CDR3: CSVAGVVGNEQYF. In DNA form, the CDR3 reads TGCAGCGTTGCAGGGGTTGTGGGGAACGAGCAGTACTTC. The chain carries TRBV29-1 and TRBJ2-7, with D possibly matching TRBD1 (6 bases). CDR3 length: 13 amino acids. CDR1 is SQVTM and CDR2 is ANQGSEA in the germline V gene. Trimming removed 4 bases from V and 5 bases from J, with 15 bases in between.

The chain uses TRBV28 and TRBJ2-7; 7 bases agree with TRBD1. The CDR3 length is 14 residues. Trimming at V came to 3 bases and at J to 2 bases, leaving 4 bases not matched to a gene. In germline, CDR1 is MDHEN, CDR2 SYDVKM. CDR3 region: CASSFGQVTYEQYF. The CDR3 coding sequence is TGTGCCAGCAGTTTTGGACAGGTGACCTACGAGCAGTACTTC.

V usage is TRBV19 and J usage is TRBJ2-2; D unresolved. Trimming pared 5 bases from V and 2 bases from J, leaving 15 bases between. From germline, CDR1 is LNHDA and CDR2 SQIVND (reference sequence). The CDR3 covers 16 residues. CDR3 nucleotide sequence: TGTGCCAGTAGTCGCCTAAGAGTAAACAACACCGGGGAGCTGTTTTTT. As protein: CASSRLRVNNTGELFF.

The chain recombines TRBV5-6 with TRBJ2-1; TRBD1 matches at 7 bases. CDR3 length: 16 residues. Germline loops: CDR1 SGHDT, CDR2 YYEEEE. With V trimmed by 4 bases and J by 6 bases, 13 bases remained unmatched. CDR3 sequence: CASSPRQGLGANEQFF. CDR3 bases: TGTGCCAGCAGCCCCCGACAGGGCCTCGGAGCCAATGAGCAGTTCTTC.

The chain combines TRBV2 with TRBJ2-5; 11 bases are shared with TRBD1. J lost 5 bases, V lost 4 bases, and 6 bases had no gene match. The germline V gene encodes CDR1 SNHLY and CDR2 FYNNEI. This CDR3 spans 15 amino acids. DNA of the CDR3: TGTGCCAGCAGTGCGGACAGGGGGCGGGCTGAGACCCAGTACTTC. Translating gives CASSADRGRAETQYF.

This chain connects TRBV19 to TRBJ2-5; D may be TRBD2 (6 bases). This CDR3 has 12 amino acids. V was clipped by 2 bases and J by 9 bases, with 10 bases between them. The V gene's germline CDR1 is LNHDA and CDR2 SQIVND (reference sequence). In DNA, the CDR3 is TGTGCCAGTAGTATATCTAGCGCTCCCCAGTACTTC. Amino acid sequence: CASSISSAPQYF. The whole variable domain, filled in from reference TRBV19 and TRBJ2-5, reads DGGITQSPKYLFRKEGQNVTLSCEQNLNHDAMYWYRQDPGQGLRLIYYSQIVNDFQKGDIAEGYSVSREKKESFPLTVTSAQKNPTAFYLCASSISSAPQYFGPGTRLLVL.

This clone was counted once. The V call is TRBV3-1 (or the pseudogene TRBV3-2), the J call TRBJ2-5; D gene unclear. This CDR3 contains 16 residues. In germline, CDR1 is LGHDT, CDR2 YNNKEL (reference sequence). V lost 1 base, J lost 3 bases, and 15 bases lay in between. This chain's CDR3 is CASSQGANPEKETQYF. CDR3 bases: TGTGCCAGCAGCCAAGGAGCTAATCCCGAAAAAGAGACCCAGTACTTC.

This clone was detected only a few times. The chain carries TRBV14 and TRBJ2-1, with D possibly being TRBD2 (5 bases). The CDR3 runs 13 residues. Per the germline V gene, CDR1 is SGHDN and CDR2 is FVKESK. V lost 1 base to trimming and J lost 10 bases, with 11 bases between them. CDR3 loop: CASSQADLLEQFF. CDR3 sequence (DNA): TGTGCCAGCAGCCAAGCGGACTTACTAGAGCAGTTCTTC.

The chain is built from TRBV5-6 and TRBJ1-1, with TRBD1 identical over 8 bases. Unmatched junction bases numbered 7, after V lost 4 bases and J lost 8 bases. CDR3 size: 13 residues. CDR1 and CDR2 (germline): SGHDT, YYEEEE. As DNA, the CDR3 is TGTGCCAGCAGCGGCCACAGGGGGGAGGAAGCTTTCTTT. Translating gives CASSGHRGEEAFF.

The gene calls are TRBV5-1 and TRBJ2-5; D not resolved. Germline CDR1 SGHRS, CDR2 YFSETQ. The CDR3 is made up of 11 amino acids. Trimming took 4 bases from V and 5 from J, leaving 6 bases between them. The CDR3 spells CASSIGETQYF. The CDR3 DNA follows: TGCGCCAGCAGCATCGGGGAGACCCAGTACTTC.

The V call is TRBV28, the J call TRBJ1-1; 7 nucleotides align to TRBD1. The CDR3 sequence is 14 residues long. The J segment lost 8 bases and the V segment lost 5 bases, leaving 11 bases of the junction unmatched. Germline CDR1 and CDR2: MDHEN and SYDVKM. The CDR3 here is CASSVPDRKVEAFF. As DNA, the CDR3 is TGTGCCAGCAGTGTACCGGACAGGAAGGTCGAAGCTTTCTTT. Looking up the rest from reference TRBV28 and TRBJ1-1 gives the full variable domain: DVKVTQSSRYLVKRTGEKVFLECVQDMDHENMFWYRQDPGLGLRLIYFSYDVKMKEKGDIPEGYSVSREKKERFSLILESASTNQTSMYLCASSVPDRKVEAFFGQGTRLTVV.

The V call is TRBV14, the J call TRBJ1-1; D is unclear. Germline V gene lookup returns CDR1 SGHDN and CDR2 FVKESK. V was trimmed by 0 bases and J by 11 bases, leaving 16 bases between them. The length of the CDR3 is 14 residues. Here the CDR3 reads CASSQDVASVKAFF. CDR3 coding DNA: TGTGCCAGCAGCCAAGATGTAGCCAGCGTTAAGGCTTTCTTT.

V is TRBV12-3 or TRBV12-4 and J is TRBJ1-1; D may be TRBD1 (6 bases). V was pared by 4 bases and J by 1 base, with 7 bases between. This CDR3 region has 13 residues. CDR3 DNA: TGTGCCAGCAGTTACAGGGAGAACACTGAAGCTTTCTTT. Translating it yields CASSYRENTEAFF.

The rearrangement joins TRBV5-1 to TRBJ1-1; 10 bases fit TRBD1. J lost 1 base, V lost 4 bases, and 4 bases had no gene match. Germline CDR1 and CDR2: SGHRS and YFSETQ. The CDR3 runs 15 residues. The CDR3 is CASSRWTGGNTEAFF. CDR3 nucleotide sequence: TGCGCCAGCAGCCGTTGGACAGGGGGGAACACTGAAGCTTTCTTT.

The chain links TRBV29-1 to TRBJ1-1; TRBD1 matches 8 bases. This CDR3 spans 12 amino acids. V dropped 7 bases and J dropped 5; count of bases not matched to a gene: 6. Germline V CDR1 and CDR2: SQVTM, ANQGSEA. The CDR3 DNA reads TGCAGCGCAATAGGACAGGGAACTGAAGCTTTCTTT. It is translated as CSAIGQGTEAFF.

V gene TRBV5-1 combines with J gene TRBJ2-4, with 12 bases aligning to TRBD2. After removal of 0 bases from V and 5 bases from J, the junction contained 0 bases not matched to a gene. This CDR3 has 15 amino acids. From germline, CDR1 is SGHRS and CDR2 YFSETQ. DNA for the CDR3: TGCGCCAGCAGCTTGGCTAGCGGGAGGGAAAACATTCAGTACTTC. Translated, it gives CASSLASGRENIQYF.

In regard to this clone: Other DNA sequences in the sample encode the same CDR3. The rearrangement uses TRBV30 and TRBJ2-2; TRBD1 matches at 8 bases. CDR1 GTSNPN and CDR2 SVGIG come from the germline V gene (reference sequence). J was trimmed by 7 bases and V by 1 base; bases with no gene match: 2. The CDR3 loop spans 13 amino acids. CDR3 nucleotides: TGTGCCTGGAGTGGACAGGGGATCGGGGAGCTGTTTTTT. It yields the protein CAWSGQGIGELFF.

The chain joins TRBV6-6 to TRBJ2-6, with D tentatively TRBD2 (6 bases). This CDR3 contains 17 residues. The V gene lost 5 bases and the J gene lost 0 bases, with 14 bases spanning the gap. In germline, CDR1 is MNHNY, CDR2 SVGAGI (reference sequence). The CDR3: CASSLGGLFSGANVLTF. The CDR3 coding sequence is TGTGCCAGCAGTCTCGGGGGTCTATTCTCTGGGGCCAACGTCCTGACTTTC.

The chain carries TRBV18 and TRBJ2-7; tentative D call: TRBD1 (5 bases). V lost 3 bases, J lost 5 bases, and 14 bases lay in between. There are 14 residues in the CDR3. Germline V lookup: CDR1 KGHSH, CDR2 LQKENI. The chain's CDR3 is CASSPLTGINEQYF. In DNA form, the CDR3 reads TGTGCCAGCTCACCTCTAACAGGCATCAACGAGCAGTACTTC.

V gene TRBV7-9 combines with J gene TRBJ1-5, with 9 positions matching TRBD1. This CDR3 contains 14 residues. V shed 7 bases and J 4 bases; nucleotides not matched to a gene: 5. CDR1 and CDR2 (germline): SEHNR, FQNEAQ (reference sequence). The CDR3 is CASTDGTGNQPQHF. Here the CDR3 DNA reads TGTGCCAGCACCGACGGGACAGGGAATCAGCCCCAGCATTTT.

The gene calls are TRBV28 and TRBJ1-4; unclear D gene. The V and J ends lost 8 bases and 3 bases respectively, with 16 bases between them. CDR3 size: 15 residues. Germline CDR1 and CDR2: MDHEN and SYDVKM. The DNA of the CDR3 is TGTGCCAGCCGGAGGGAGCTGGGAGCTAATGAAAAACTGTTTTTT. Translated: CASRRELGANEKLFF.

V and J are TRBV9 and TRBJ1-3, with D hard to call. The germline V gene encodes CDR1 SGDLS and CDR2 YYNGEE. The length of the CDR3 is 16 residues. V was trimmed by 0 bases and J by 0 bases, leaving 10 bases between them. This chain's CDR3 is CASSVGSVISGNTIYF. CDR3 bases: TGTGCCAGCAGCGTAGGTTCGGTTATCTCTGGAAACACCATATATTTT.

Concerning this clone itself: The junction differs from germline at one of its ends, possibly a read error. The chain employs TRBV7-7 and TRBJ2-2, with TRBD2 matching 13 bases. The CDR3 spans 16 residues. The germline V gene encodes CDR1 SSHAT and CDR2 FNYEAQ (reference sequence). CDR3 in DNA: TGTGCTAGCAGCGGAACTAGCGGGAGGGGCACCGGGGAGCTGTTTTTT. This sequence encodes CASSGTSGRGTGELFF. Filled out from reference TRBV7-7 and TRBJ2-2, the complete variable domain reads GAGVSQSPRYKVTKRGQDVTLRCDPISSHATLYWYQQALGQGPEFLTYFNYEAQPDKSGLPSDRFSAERPEGSISTLTIQRTEQRDSAMYRCASSGTSGRGTGELFFGEGSRLTVL.